Shown below are 29 T cell receptor beta chains from a single sample sequenced in a study of long-term antiretroviral therapy in people with HIV. This was the immunoSEQ v3.0 assay at survey level. Only in-frame clones appear in the TCRdb table, and some are missing; sequencing was by immunoSEQ multiplex PCR. The sample yields fewer than 35,000 clones, 60% to 85% seen once. Sequenced material: unsorted PBMCs, taken 3.1 years after starting antiretroviral therapy. The source of these receptors is a woman aged 45-65 years with HIV.

Comment on this clone: Sequence at one end of the junction differs from germline and may be a read error. The chain is built from TRBV6-1 and TRBJ1-5, with unresolved D. Germline CDR1 reads MNHNS; CDR2 reads SASEGT. The CDR3 sequence is 9 residues long. CDR3 coding DNA: TGTGCCAGCAGTCAGCCCCAGCATTTT. Protein product: CASSQPQHF.

J is TRBJ2-1 and V is TRBV6-5; D is possibly TRBD2 (6 bases). Trimming took 5 bases from V and 8 from J, leaving 7 bases between them. This CDR3 spans 11 amino acids. CDR1 MNHEY and CDR2 SVGAGI come from the germline V gene. The CDR3 loop is CASSRLDEQFF. The CDR3 region has the DNA TGTGCCAGCAGTCGACTAGATGAGCAGTTCTTC.

This rearrangement joins TRBV30 to TRBJ1-3, with D tentatively TRBD1 (5 bases). There are 12 residues in the CDR3. Per germline, CDR1 GTSNPN and CDR2 SVGIG (reference sequence). With 5 bases removed from V and 4 bases from J, the gap between germline ends came to 9 bases. CDR3 sequence (DNA): TGTGCCTGGGGGACCCCGGGAAACACCATATATTTT. It is translated as CAWGTPGNTIYF.

This chain joins TRBV5-6 and TRBJ1-6; no clear D. The CDR3 is made up of 13 amino acids. The germline V gene encodes CDR1 SGHDT and CDR2 YYEEEE. Trimming removed 1 base at V and 10 bases at J, with 9 bases between. CDR3 in DNA: TGTGCCAGCAGCTTGAGCCATTTATCACCCCTCCACTTT. Protein: CASSLSHLSPLHF.

The chain has TRBV5-1 and TRBJ2-1; 10 bases line up with TRBD1. V was clipped by 4 bases and J by 4 bases; unmatched bases: 5. The germline V gene has CDR1 SGHRS and CDR2 YFSETQ. The CDR3 contains 15 residues. In nucleotides, the CDR3 is TGCGCCAGCAGCGGCCGGGACAGGGGTTACAATGAGCAGTTCTTC. Translated: CASSGRDRGYNEQFF.

The CDR3 region has the DNA TGTGCCAGCAGTTACCCCCCCGGGAGGGGAAGCTACGAGCAGTACTTC. Residues: CASSYPPGRGSYEQYF. The chain has TRBV6-6 and TRBJ2-7, with 8 positions matching TRBD2. Germline V gene lookup returns CDR1 MNHNY and CDR2 SVGAGI (reference sequence). The CDR3 has 16 amino acids. After removal of 2 bases from V and 3 bases from J, the junction contained 9 bases not matched to a gene.

The chain employs TRBV5-1 and TRBJ1-3, with D perhaps matching TRBD1 (6 bases). CDR3 length equals 15 residues. V was cut by 2 bases and J by 0 bases, with 9 bases left in between. Per germline, CDR1 SGHRS and CDR2 YFSETQ. The CDR3 nucleotides are TGCGCCAGCAGCTTTGGGACATTCTCTGGAAACACCATATATTTT. Translated, it gives CASSFGTFSGNTIYF.

The CDR3 reads CASRGDGSTDTQYF. As DNA, the CDR3 is TGTGCCAGCAGGGGGGACGGTAGCACAGATACGCAGTATTTT. The gene calls are TRBV2 and TRBJ2-3; D possibly matches TRBD1 or TRBD2 (5 bases each). The CDR3 spans 14 residues. The ends were cut back, 6 bases at V and 0 bases at J, with 10 bases in the middle. The germline V gene has CDR1 SNHLY and CDR2 FYNNEI.

This CDR3 is CACQTNTEAFF. The CDR3 DNA reads as TGTGCCTGCCAGACGAACACTGAAGCTTTCTTT. This sequence joins TRBV30 and TRBJ1-1; D remains unclear. Germline CDR1 GTSNPN, CDR2 SVGIG (reference sequence). V lost 6 bases to trimming and J lost 1 base, with 6 bases between them. The CDR3 consists of 11 residues.

The table lists this clone with a few counts. The chain employs TRBV30 and TRBJ1-2; D is undetermined. V lost 7 bases to trimming and J lost 6 bases, with 15 bases between them. The CDR3 runs 12 residues. Germline assignment: CDR1 GTSNPN and CDR2 SVGIG (reference sequence). CDR3 sequence reads: CAYPSLRNGYTF. CDR3 sequence (DNA): TGTGCCTACCCGAGTCTGCGGAATGGCTACACCTTC.

Here the CDR3 reads CASSYYSDTQYF. In DNA, the CDR3 is TGTGCCAGCAGCTACTATTCAGATACGCAGTATTTT. The V gene is TRBV4-2, the J gene TRBJ2-3, with unresolved D. Trimming took 5 bases from V and 4 from J, leaving 7 bases between them. The CDR3 spans 12 residues. Germline V CDR1 and CDR2: LGHNA, YNFKEQ.

This chain joins TRBV29-1 and TRBJ2-3; TRBD1 aligns across 7 bases. CDR1 is SQVTM, CDR2 ANQGSEA, per germline. The length of the CDR3 is 14 residues. The junction had 2 bases not matched to a gene; V was cut back by 1 base and J by 1 base. This chain's CDR3 is CSVEGTGGTDTQYF. The CDR3 DNA reads TGCAGCGTTGAAGGTACAGGGGGCACAGATACGCAGTATTTT.

The chain combines TRBV4-1 with TRBJ2-5; D is perhaps TRBD1 (5 bases). Germline CDR1 reads MGHRA; CDR2 reads YSYEKL. Trimming stripped 0 bases from V and 5 bases from J, with 16 bases between. The CDR3 runs to 16 residues. CDR3 DNA: TGCGCCAGCAGCCAAGATCAGTCAGGGTTGCAGGAGACCCAGTACTTC. Translating gives CASSQDQSGLQETQYF.

The gene calls are TRBV27 and TRBJ2-3; TRBD1 is a possible D gene (6 bases). The CDR3 has 13 amino acids. The V and J ends lost 6 bases and 4 bases respectively, with 11 bases between them. Looked up from germline, CDR1 is MNHEY and CDR2 is SMNVEV (reference sequence). Here the CDR3 reads CASRTQGADTQYF. CDR3 bases: TGTGCCAGCAGAACACAGGGTGCAGATACGCAGTATTTT.

V gene TRBV9 combines with J gene TRBJ2-7; 8 bases are a match to TRBD1. Germline CDR1 SGDLS, CDR2 YYNGEE. Trimming removed 4 bases from V and 6 bases from J; junction bases left unmatched: 9. The CDR3 consists of 14 residues. CDR3 DNA: TGTGCCAGCAGCCCTCGGACAGGGAACGGCGAGCAGTACTTC. Protein: CASSPRTGNGEQYF.

In its sample, this clone was seen a few times. The gene calls are TRBV27 and TRBJ2-7, with 16 positions matching TRBD2. J lost 5 bases, V lost 1 base, and 5 bases had no gene match. The CDR3 has 17 amino acids. The germline V gene encodes CDR1 MNHEY and CDR2 SMNVEV (reference sequence). CDR3 loop: CASSLLGTSGGAHEQYF. The CDR3 nucleotides read TGTGCCAGCAGTTTATTAGGGACTAGCGGGGGGGCCCACGAGCAGTACTTC.

CDR3 amino acids: CASSAGLAVEETQYF. CDR3 sequence (DNA): TGTGCCAGCAGCGCAGGACTAGCGGTTGAAGAGACCCAGTACTTC. The chain combines TRBV11-3 with TRBJ2-5; TRBD2 aligns across 10 bases. The CDR3 has 15 residues. In germline, CDR1 is SGHNT, CDR2 YENEEA. The ends lost 5 bases at V and 3 bases at J; junction bases unmatched: 6.

The CDR3 coding sequence is TGTGCCAGCAGCTCAAACCGGGGGCGTCCTGAAGCTTTCTTT. It encodes CASSSNRGRPEAFF. The rearrangement uses TRBV11-2 and TRBJ1-1, with D possibly TRBD1 on 6 matching bases. CDR1 SGHAT and CDR2 FQNNGV come from the germline V gene. The CDR3 spans 14 residues. Trimming took 4 bases from V and 6 from J, leaving 15 bases between them.

The chain employs TRBV4-2 and TRBJ1-2; D may be TRBD1 (6 bases). The V gene's germline CDR1 is LGHNA and CDR2 YNFKEQ. CDR3 length: 16 amino acids. The ends were cut back, 0 bases at V and 0 bases at J, with 11 bases in the middle. CDR3 amino acids: CASSQERGGSNYGYTF. CDR3 coding DNA: TGTGCCAGCAGCCAAGAACGGGGGGGCTCTAACTATGGCTACACCTTC.

The chain carries TRBV5-6 and TRBJ1-6; the match to TRBD1 covers 9 bases. CDR3 length: 14 residues. Trimming took 3 bases from V and 10 from J; bases not matched to a gene: 5. Germline-derived CDR1 and CDR2 are SGHDT and YYEEEE. The CDR3 nucleotides are TGTGCCAGCAGCTCGGGACAGGGCAGATCACCCCTCCACTTT. Amino acid sequence: CASSSGQGRSPLHF.

This rearrangement joins TRBV29-1 to TRBJ1-5; unclear D gene. The CDR3 length is 13 residues. From germline, CDR1 is SQVTM and CDR2 ANQGSEA. The V gene lost 4 bases and the J gene lost 5 bases, with 12 bases spanning the gap. CDR3 loop: CSVVPEGDQPQHF. The DNA for the CDR3 is TGCAGCGTTGTTCCGGAGGGCGATCAGCCCCAGCATTTT.

This chain joins TRBV10-3 and TRBJ1-5; possible D gene TRBD1, 5 bases. The CDR3 is made up of 15 amino acids. CDR1 ENHRY and CDR2 SYGVKD come from the germline V gene. Trimming pared 3 bases from V and 5 bases from J, leaving 14 bases between. CDR3 DNA: TGTGCCATCAGTGATGAAGGGGAGGGCTATCAGCCCCAGCATTTT. Translation: CAISDEGEGYQPQHF.

The chain has TRBV27 and TRBJ2-7, with D possibly being TRBD1 or TRBD2 (5 bases each). There are 15 residues in the CDR3. The germline V and J ends were trimmed by 7 bases and 0 bases, with 16 bases remaining between them. Germline V gene sequence: CDR1 MNHEY, CDR2 SMNVEV (reference sequence). In DNA, the CDR3 is TGTGCCAGCATATTCGGGACGGTTAGCTCCTACGAGCAGTACGTC. Residues: CASIFGTVSSYEQYV.

V is TRBV11-2 and J is TRBJ2-5, with TRBD2 identical over 8 bases. J lost 1 base, V lost 2 bases, and 3 bases had no gene match. The CDR3 is 15 amino acids. Germline CDR1 reads SGHAT; CDR2 reads FQNNGV. CDR3 DNA sequence: TGTGCCAGCAGCTTATGGCTAGCGGGCCAAGAGACCCAGTACTTC. It encodes CASSLWLAGQETQYF. Full variable domain (missing parts from reference TRBV11-2 and TRBJ2-5): EAGVAQSPRYKIIEKRQSVAFWCNPISGHATLYWYQQILGQGPKLLIQFQNNGVVDDSQLPKDRFSAERLKGVDSTLKIQPAKLEDSAVYLCASSLWLAGQETQYFGPGTRLLVL.

This CDR3 is CASSIEGGRLNTEAFF. The CDR3 region has the DNA TGTGCCAGTAGTATCGAAGGGGGCAGATTGAACACTGAAGCTTTCTTT. This chain uses TRBV19 with TRBJ1-1; 7 bases map to TRBD1. The J segment lost 0 bases and the V segment lost 3 bases, leaving 7 bases of the junction unmatched. CDR3 length: 16 residues. Germline CDR1 and CDR2: LNHDA and SQIVND (reference sequence).

This clone was seen just once. The V and J genes are TRBV28 and TRBJ1-5; 8 positions match TRBD1. Germline values: CDR1 MDHEN, CDR2 SYDVKM. The trim removed 4 bases at V and 5 bases at J, leaving 13 bases unmatched. The length of the CDR3 is 17 residues. CDR3 region: CASSSRLMIQGDQPQHF. CDR3 DNA: TGTGCCAGCAGTTCCCGTTTAATGATACAGGGGGATCAGCCCCAGCATTTT. The full variable domain, in which reference TRBV28 and TRBJ1-5 provide the parts outside the CDR3, is DVKVTQSSRYLVKRTGEKVFLECVQDMDHENMFWYRQDPGLGLRLIYFSYDVKMKEKGDIPEGYSVSREKKERFSLILESASTNQTSMYLCASSSRLMIQGDQPQHFGDGTRLSIL.

This clone was detected a few times. V gene TRBV18 combines with J gene TRBJ1-3; 9 bases are shared with TRBD1. This CDR3 region has 15 residues. V shed 5 bases and J 4 bases; nucleotides not matched to a gene: 6. The germline V gene has CDR1 KGHSH and CDR2 LQKENI. CDR3 bases: TGTGCCAGCTCAACCGGGACAGGGTCAGGAAACACCATATATTTT. Protein product: CASSTGTGSGNTIYF.

The chain has TRBV29-1 and TRBJ1-1; the D is unclear. Trimming took 4 bases from V and 0 from J, leaving 9 bases between them. CDR3 length: 13 amino acids. Germline loops: CDR1 SQVTM, CDR2 ANQGSEA. This CDR3 is CSVAGIMNTEAFF. CDR3 nucleotides: TGCAGCGTTGCCGGGATTATGAACACTGAAGCTTTCTTT.

The chain uses TRBV9 and TRBJ2-5, with D possibly called TRBD1 or TRBD2 (5 bases each). Germline loops: CDR1 SGDLS, CDR2 YYNGEE. V was cut by 3 bases and J by 1 base, with 7 bases left in between. The CDR3 consists of 13 residues. Here the CDR3 reads CASSAGRQETQYF. CDR3 nucleotides: TGTGCCAGCAGCGCGGGGCGCCAAGAGACCCAGTACTTC.